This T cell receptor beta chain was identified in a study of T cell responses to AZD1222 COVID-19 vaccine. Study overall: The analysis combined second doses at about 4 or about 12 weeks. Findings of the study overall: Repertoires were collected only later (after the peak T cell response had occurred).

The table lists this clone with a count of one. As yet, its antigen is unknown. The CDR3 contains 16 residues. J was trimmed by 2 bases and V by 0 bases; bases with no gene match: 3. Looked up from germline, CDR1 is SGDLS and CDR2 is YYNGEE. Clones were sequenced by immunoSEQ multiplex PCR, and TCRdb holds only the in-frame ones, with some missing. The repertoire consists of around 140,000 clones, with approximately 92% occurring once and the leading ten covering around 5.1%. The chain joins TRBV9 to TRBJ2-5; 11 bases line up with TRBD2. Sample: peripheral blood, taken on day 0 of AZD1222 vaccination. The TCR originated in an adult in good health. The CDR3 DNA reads TGTGCCAGCAGCGTAGCTAGCGGGGGGCCGCAAGAGACCCAGTACTTC. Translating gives CASSVASGGPQETQYF.